This TCR beta chain was profiled in a study of cytomegalovirus exposure and HLA in healthy donors (dated by TCRdb to the late 2010s). For context, the study as a whole: The 700 or so repertoires of the first cohort and the approximately 110 validation repertoires were produced on the same platform, according to a later analysis. The study aimed to test whether signatures of past pathogen exposure could be identified by cataloging public T cell receptors. Along with the roughly 670-subject first cohort, a separate validation cohort of over a hundred different subjects was used. To predict cytomegalovirus infection status, the study combined high-throughput TCR immunosequencing, statistical association of individual TCRs with disease status, and machine learning.

Of note for this clone: The clone's antigen remains unknown. Per-nucleotide qualities are absent, and no much larger clonotype sits a single base away.

The receptor library was made with the immunoSEQ multiplex PCR assay. In the paper's pipeline: A statistical classification framework was developed to diagnose cytomegalovirus status using the catalog of TCR beta chain sequences. TCRdb took over this immuneACCESS table, retaining in-frame rearrangements with V and J assigned. Such tables are incomplete; in checked studies, under half of the missing clones stem from an unresolved V gene, and the remainder is unexplained. That table supplies the V and J calls and clone size; D and trimming were determined from the DNA. This sample comprises about 270,000 clones, approximately 86% of them detected only once. Roughly 1% of the sample comes from the top ten. V is clipped by 1 base and J by 0 bases, and the sequence between their germline boundaries is 6 bases long. The germline V gene specifies SGHVS as CDR1 and FQNEAQ as CDR2. The cysteine opens and the phenylalanine closes a CDR3 of 14 amino acids. CDR3 DNA is the only sequence kept; it has 42 bases, read in frame from the first base.

Separate from the approximately 700-subject first cohort, the validation cohort of 90 to 150 subjects was the group to which the donors belonged. What the authors observed across the whole study: While some public TCRs were present in many individuals, most TCR sequences turned up only very rarely across donors. A few of the identified cytomegalovirus-associated TCR beta chains were confirmed in vitro to be specific for cytomegalovirus antigens. The study gave a list of under 200 TCR beta chains associated with cytomegalovirus. All 120 or so repertoires were used to score co-occurrence in the validation cohort in a later analysis, because that analysis had no HLA typing for the cohort. A later analysis found that TCRs clustered in the first cohort also tended to co-occur in the 120 validation repertoires, with more than 90% of cluster scores above 0. The authors suggested that the approach could potentially be generalized to other disease states and immunological phenotypes. The classifier was reported to diagnose cytomegalovirus status with high specificity and sensitivity in both the original and validation cohorts.

The specimen sequenced was PBMCs. Recombination joined TRBV7-8 with TRBJ1-2; the D gene remains uncertain. This clonotype was obtained from a young woman in good health and CMV-seronegative. The nucleotide sequence reads TGTGCCAGCAGCTTAGAGGAGTCTAACTATGGCTACACCTTC. Protein translation: CASSLEESNYGYTF.